This T cell receptor (beta chain) was sequenced in a study of T cells in Graves' hyperthyroidism and ophthalmopathy. This clonotype came up many times. Germline assignment: CDR1 MNHNS and CDR2 SASEGT. The CDR3 extends over 14 amino acids. V was pared by 8 bases and J by 4 bases, with 18 bases between. RNA transcripts yielded amplified TCR beta CDR3 regions. HTBI primers were the set used in a first-round RT-PCR of the TCR CDR3. In TCRdb, the multiplex PCR reads were re-called with MiXCR into one record per CDR3 protein. Altogether fewer than 650,000 distinct CDR3 sequences are present, approximately 15% being singletons, with the ten largest covering about 7%.

This receptor was identified in a woman in her late teens or twenties with Graves' ophthalmopathy. The sequencing sample was made of blood. The chain links TRBV6-1 to TRBJ2-7, with D uncertain. This CDR3 is CASRPRVVGYEQYF. In nucleotides, the CDR3 is TGTGCCAGCCGACCTAGGGTGGTCGGGTACGAGCAGTACTTC.